This T cell receptor beta chain was retrieved from a study of T cell responses to AZD1222 COVID-19 vaccine (dated by TCRdb to the early 2020s). General notes on the study: AZD1222 recipients with second doses at about 4 weeks or about 12 weeks were pooled, because spike-specific TCR depth and breadth did not differ between schedules. A total of just over 230 trial participants underwent TCR sequencing, of whom around 200 received two doses of AZD1222 and 26 received two doses of the MenACWY control vaccine. Trial participants were enrolled into age subgroups of 18-55, 56-69 and 70-plus years, which contained about 150, 27 and 61 TCR-sequenced participants, respectively.

The time point label corresponds to: baseline before first vaccination. Vaccinee samples came from UK trials COV001 and COV002, including a single-blind randomized controlled phase 2/3 trial of AZD1222 (ChAdOx1 nCoV-19) in healthy adults. For TCRbeta chain sequencing, PBMC samples were collected from trial participants at day 0 and at day 28 after the second dose. The CDR3 regions of human TCRbeta chains were analyzed by immunosequencing. Under the source paper's analysis protocol: TCRs in the repertoires were matched against a reference library of SARS-CoV-2-specific TCRs that had been generated with the MIRA antigen-specificity platform. Breadth was defined as the fraction of unique TCRs that were SARS-CoV-2-associated. Depth was defined as the fraction of total T cells that were SARS-CoV-2-associated. Using the MIRA data, every spike-specific TCR was mapped to the spike region that the TCR reacted to and assigned to either a CD4 or a CD8 class. Log10-transformed breadth and depth values were compared by one-way ANOVA with Sidak's multiple comparisons tests. TCRdb's version of the immuneACCESS table is confined to in-frame rearrangements and falls short of the full clone set. An unresolved V gene accounts for under half of the shortfall where checked; the remainder is of unknown origin. That table is the source of V, J and clone size, and D and trimming were worked out from the DNA. The sample records fewer than 150,000 clones, roughly 88% of which are singletons. The ten biggest clones cover roughly 6.2% of the sample.

The research as a whole found: The 56-69-year group was small, and its depth increase did not reach significance, likely because of low power. Reportedly, almost half of the unique spike-specific TCRs recognized epitopes lying outside the regions that are mutated in the B.1.351 and B.1.1.7 variants. After two AZD1222 doses, spike-specific TCR breadth and depth were significantly higher than at day 0 and than in MenACWY recipients. Conclusions about previously exposed vaccinees are limited because only 6 or 7 AZD1222 recipients were SARS-CoV-2 seropositive at baseline. Because no day 14 peak-response samples were available, the repertoires could be characterized only after the peak T cell response. Participants were mostly white British, with more females than males. The authors suggested clonal diversity may have been underestimated. The vaccine-associated CD4 TCRs covered the entire spike protein, and the dominant responses fell in regions 160-218 and 743-854.

A remark on this clone: Its antigen is not yet known. Qualities for individual bases were not recorded, and no much larger clone is one base off.

Based on the germline V gene, the CDR1 and CDR2 sequences are SGHTA and FQGTGA. Compared with germline, V lacks 9 bases and J lacks 7 bases; bases without a gene match: 27. Taken from cysteine to phenylalanine, the CDR3 has 18 residues. Only the CDR3 DNA is retained, 54 bases long and in frame from the first base. Sequences were derived from peripheral blood, sampled on day 0 of AZD1222 vaccination. The receptor was isolated from an adult in good health. The sequence links TRBV7-3 to TRBJ2-7; 7 bases in the junction line up with TRBD1. The sequence in DNA is TGTGCCAGAGGACCTCAGGAAAGGGTGAGCAGGGGGTGGAGGGAGCAGTACTTC. Its protein product is CARGPQERVSRGWREQYF.